Listed below are T cell receptor beta chains from one sample, sequenced in a study of human T cells and chemical hapten exposure. Via MiXCR, TCRdb re-called the RACE reads, giving one row per CDR3 protein. Of some 340,000 distinct CDR3 sequences in the sample, roughly 6.9% were seen once. The material sequenced was whole blood, taken in connection with sensitization to the hapten diphenylcyclopropenone (DPC). These receptors were obtained from a woman aged 18-35 years with alopecia areata. Some clones in this sample may be carry-over from other donors' samples. CDR3s include the opening cysteine and the closing phenylalanine or tryptophan. D genes are given only for firm matches. Some rows have no size entry. The others give once, few or many, or a class for an expanded clone.

V	size	J	D	DNA	CDR3
TRBV7-8	many	TRBJ1-5	.	TGTGCCAGCAGCTTCAACCGGGGCCGCAATCAGCCCCAGCATTTT	CASSFNRGRNQPQHF
TRBV6-5	many	TRBJ1-1	.	TGTGCCAGCAGTTACGGGGGGCTCCATAACACTGAAGCTTTCTTT	CASSYGGLHNTEAFF
TRBV6-5	few	TRBJ1-3	.	TGTGCCAGCAGTTACTCGAAGGCAGGGGTTGGAAACACCATATATTTT	CASSYSKAGVGNTIYF
TRBV19	.	TRBJ2-2	.	TGTGCCAGTAGTATAGGGACATCGGACACCGGGGAGCTGTTTTTT	CASSIGTSDTGELFF
TRBV6-1	.	TRBJ1-2	.	TGTGCCAGCGGCCCTGTCTTACCCGGAGGGGGCTATGGCTACACCTTC	CASGPVLPGGGYGYTF
TRBV5-1	.	TRBJ2-3	TRBD1	TGCGCCAGCAGCTTGGAGGGACAGGTCCTCGCAGATACGCAGTATTTT	CASSLEGQVLADTQYF
TRBV2	.	TRBJ2-1	.	TGTGTCAGCAGTGATTGGACCAACAATGAGCAGTTCTTC	CVSSDWTNNEQFF
TRBV28	many	TRBJ2-3	TRBD1	TGTGCCAGCAGTTTCGGACAGGGGATTGCCCCAGATACGCAGTATTTT	CASSFGQGIAPDTQYF
TRBV5-1	few	TRBJ2-5	.	TGCGCCAGCAGCGGGGGGGCGAAGTACCAAGAGACCCAGTACTTC	CASSGGAKYQETQYF
TRBV20-1	many	TRBJ2-3	TRBD1	TGCAGTGCTCCCCCGGGACAGGGGGCAGATACGCAGTATTTT	CSAPPGQGADTQYF
TRBV10-3	many	TRBJ2-7	TRBD1	TGTGCCATCAGTGAGAACAGGGGGGCCTACGAGCAGTACTTC	CAISENRGAYEQYF
TRBV29-1	few	TRBJ1-2	TRBD1	TGCAGCGTTCTACATGACAGGGCAGATGGCTACACCTTC	CSVLHDRADGYTF
TRBV20-1	many	TRBJ2-7	.	TGCAGTGCTAGAGATCCCGCAGGGCCGTATTCCTACGAGCAGTACTTC	CSARDPAGPYSYEQYF
TRBV6-5	.	TRBJ2-5	TRBD2	TGTGCCAGCAGTTGGGGGGGTCAAGAGACCCAGTACTTC	CASSWGGQETQYF
TRBV6-5	many	TRBJ2-5	.	TGTGCCAGCAGTTACTCCCGGACGGGGGAGACCCAGTACTTC	CASSYSRTGETQYF
TRBV5-1	.	TRBJ2-5	TRBD2	TGCGCCAGCAGCGCGGGACTAGCGGGGAGAGAGACCCAGTACTTC	CASSAGLAGRETQYF
TRBV7-9	.	TRBJ1-4	.	TGTGCCAGCAGAACTTCAGACTCAACTAATGAAAAACTGTTTTTT	CASRTSDSTNEKLFF
TRBV7-3	few	TRBJ2-3	.	TGTGCCAGCAGCACCACAAGGAGCGGATCAGATACGCAGTATTTT	CASSTTRSGSDTQYF
TRBV28	many	TRBJ2-6	.	TGTGCCAGCAGTTTACTAGGGGCCGCCATGTTTGGGGCCAACGTCCTGACTTTC	CASSLLGAAMFGANVLTF
TRBV7-9	few	TRBJ1-5	.	TGTGCCAGCAGCTTAGAGACAGAGATTCTACAGCCCCAGCATTTT	CASSLETEILQPQHF
TRBV3-1	few	TRBJ2-1	.	TGTGCCAGCAGCCAAGCCAGGGTTCAGCAGTTCTTC	CASSQARVQQFF
TRBV20-1	many	TRBJ1-6	.	TGCAGTGCTAGAGATCGGGGTTCACCCCTCCACTTT	CSARDRGSPLHF
TRBV6-6	many	TRBJ2-3	.	TGTGCCAGCAGTTACAAGGGGGGGCCCGAAGATACGCAGTATTTT	CASSYKGGPEDTQYF
TRBV10-3	.	TRBJ2-7	.	TGTGCCATCAGAGCAGGAACCCACTACGAGCAGTACTTC	CAIRAGTHYEQYF
TRBV6-2/TRBV6-3	few	TRBJ1-3	.	TGTGCCAGCAGTCAACAAGGGGGATCTGGAAACACCATATATTTT	CASSQQGGSGNTIYF
TRBV24-1	many	TRBJ2-2	.	TGTGCCACCAGTGCAACTCCGAACACCGGGGAGCTGTTTTTT	CATSATPNTGELFF
TRBV20-1	few	TRBJ2-3	TRBD2	TGCAGTGCTAAGTCTAGCGGGGGGGCAGATACGCAGTATTTT	CSAKSSGGADTQYF
TRBV18	many	TRBJ1-1	.	TGTGCCAGCTCACTACCTGAGGGAGGAGACGCTTTCTTT	CASSLPEGGDAFF
TRBV16	.	TRBJ1-2	.	TGTGCCAGCAGCCAATCAGCCAGTAACGGCTACACCTTC	CASSQSASNGYTF
TRBV12-3/TRBV12-4	few	TRBJ2-5	.	TGTGCCAGTCAGGGCCCGGGGGAGACCCAGTACTTC	CASQGPGETQYF
TRBV28	.	TRBJ1-4	TRBD1	TGTGCCAGCAGATCACAGGGGGCTGTAACTAATGAAAAACTGTTTTTT	CASRSQGAVTNEKLFF
TRBV29-1	.	TRBJ1-2	.	TGCAGCGTTGGGGCCGGAAACTATGGCTACACCTTC	CSVGAGNYGYTF
TRBV13	few	TRBJ2-3	TRBD2	TGTGCCAGCAGTCCCGGACTAGCGGATTTTACCAATACGCAGTATTTT	CASSPGLADFTNTQYF
TRBV12-3/TRBV12-4	few	TRBJ2-3	.	TGTGCCAGCAGTTTAGTTAGCCGCGAGGATACGCAGTATTTT	CASSLVSREDTQYF
TRBV12-3/TRBV12-4	.	TRBJ1-5	TRBD1	TGTGCCAGCAGTTTAGTAGCCAGGGGGTTGAGGAGCAATCAGCCCCAGCATTTT	CASSLVARGLRSNQPQHF
TRBV4-2	few	TRBJ2-5	.	TGTGCCAGCAGCCGCGGGTCAGGGGTTGAGACCCAGTACTTC	CASSRGSGVETQYF
TRBV5-1	many	TRBJ2-1	TRBD1	TGCGCCAGCAGCAGCTGGGACAGCCGGAGCAATGAGCAGTTCTTC	CASSSWDSRSNEQFF
TRBV12-3/TRBV12-4	many	TRBJ1-5	.	TGTGCCAGCAGTTTAAGGAGCAATCAGCCCCAGCATTTT	CASSLRSNQPQHF
TRBV11-1	.	TRBJ2-3	TRBD1	TGTGCCAGCAGCTTAGGAACAGGGGATACAGATACGCAGTATTTT	CASSLGTGDTDTQYF
TRBV12-3/TRBV12-4	many	TRBJ2-6	TRBD1	TGTGCCAGCGGCTTGACACAGGGGACTGGGGCCAACGTCCTGACTTTC	CASGLTQGTGANVLTF
TRBV28	many	TRBJ2-3	TRBD2	TGTGCCAGCAGTTCCCCGGGACTAGCGGGGTTCTTCCCAGATACGCAGTATTTT	CASSSPGLAGFFPDTQYF
TRBV7-3	few	TRBJ1-1	.	TGTGCCAGCAGCTTAATCACGGGGACTGAAGCTTTCTTT	CASSLITGTEAFF
TRBV18	few	TRBJ2-7	.	TGTGCCAGCTCACCAACAGGGCCCCACGAGCAGTACTTC	CASSPTGPHEQYF
TRBV4-3	few	TRBJ2-3	.	TGCGCCAGCAGCCAAGATCGGGGGCCTTCTGGCACAGATACGCAGTATTTT	CASSQDRGPSGTDTQYF
TRBV5-6	.	TRBJ2-3	.	TGTGCCAGCAGCCAACGGGTGACTTCTAGCACAGATACGCAGTATTTT	CASSQRVTSSTDTQYF